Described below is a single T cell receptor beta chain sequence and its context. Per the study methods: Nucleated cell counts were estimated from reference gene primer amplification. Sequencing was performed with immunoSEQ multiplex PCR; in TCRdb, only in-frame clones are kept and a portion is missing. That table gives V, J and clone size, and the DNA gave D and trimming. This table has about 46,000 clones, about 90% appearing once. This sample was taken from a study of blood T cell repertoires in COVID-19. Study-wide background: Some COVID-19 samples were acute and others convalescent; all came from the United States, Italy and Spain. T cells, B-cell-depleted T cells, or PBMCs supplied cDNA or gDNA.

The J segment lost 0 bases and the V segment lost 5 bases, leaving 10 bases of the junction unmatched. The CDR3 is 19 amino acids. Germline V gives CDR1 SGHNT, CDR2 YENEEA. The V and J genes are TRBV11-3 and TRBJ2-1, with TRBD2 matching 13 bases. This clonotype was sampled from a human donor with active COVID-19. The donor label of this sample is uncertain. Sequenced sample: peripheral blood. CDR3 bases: TGTGCCAGCAGCACAGGGGGACTAGCGGGGCATAGCTCCTACAATGAGCAGTTCTTC. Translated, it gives CASSTGGLAGHSSYNEQFF.